Below, 16 T cell receptor beta chains from the same sample are listed, as sequenced in a study of T cell responses to AZD1222 COVID-19 vaccine. The repertoire was sequenced with immunoSEQ multiplex PCR; TCRdb's copy has only in-frame clones and lacks some. The table includes about 130,000 clones, 80% to 90% detected once. The material was peripheral blood, obtained on day 0 of AZD1222 vaccination. The source of these receptors is an adult in good health.

Only a few counts were recorded for this clone. The chain employs TRBV19 and TRBJ2-5; unclear D gene. CDR1 is LNHDA, CDR2 SQIVND, per germline (reference sequence). The CDR3 totals 13 residues. V lost 5 bases and J lost 2, with 9 bases in between. The DNA for the CDR3 is TGTGCCAGTAGTCGTCAACAGCAAGAGACCCAGTACTTC. Protein: CASSRQQQETQYF.

V and J are TRBV19 and TRBJ2-1, with D unclear. The CDR3 sequence is 12 residues long. Germline V CDR1 and CDR2: LNHDA, SQIVND (reference sequence). V was cut by 1 base and J by 6 bases, with 4 bases left in between. CDR3 bases: TGTGCCAGTAGTATAGGTTTCAATGAGCAGTTCTTC. Translation gives CASSIGFNEQFF.

The chain employs TRBV18 and TRBJ2-7; D is uncertain. The CDR3 sequence is 14 residues long. V dropped 3 bases and J dropped 1 base, with 10 bases sitting between them. The germline V gene has CDR1 KGHSH and CDR2 LQKENI. The CDR3 spells CASSPFSGSYEQYF. Written as DNA, the CDR3 is TGTGCCAGCTCACCCTTTTCCGGATCCTACGAGCAGTACTTC.

The genes are TRBV19 and TRBJ1-4; the D gene is possibly TRBD1 (6 bases). Germline V lookup: CDR1 LNHDA, CDR2 SQIVND (reference sequence). V shed 5 bases and J shed 3 bases, with 13 bases lying between them. The CDR3 spans 15 residues. The CDR3 DNA sequence: TGTGCCAGTAGTCTCCGTTGGGGGCCTAATGAAAAACTGTTTTTT. Encoded protein: CASSLRWGPNEKLFF.

The rearrangement uses TRBV6-5 and TRBJ1-2; D is perhaps TRBD1 (6 bases). V was trimmed by 6 bases and J by 8 bases, leaving 13 bases between them. The germline gives CDR1 MNHEY, CDR2 SVGAGI. The CDR3 length is 12 residues. CDR3 sequence (DNA): TGTGCCAGCAGCGACGGGGGGCGCGGCTACACCTTC. Amino acids: CASSDGGRGYTF.

The chain employs TRBV7-2 and TRBJ2-7; a possible D gene is TRBD2 (5 bases). This CDR3 region has 18 residues. In germline, CDR1 is SGHTA, CDR2 FQGNSA. Trimming took off 5 bases at V and 0 bases at J, with 23 bases between the two ends. CDR3 residues: CASSPRGIGRSSSYEQYF. CDR3 coding DNA: TGTGCCAGCAGCCCGAGAGGGATAGGGCGGTCAAGCTCCTACGAGCAGTACTTC.

The chain is built from TRBV5-4 and TRBJ1-1; D is perhaps TRBD1 (6 bases). CDR1 SGHNT and CDR2 YYREEE come from the germline V gene (reference sequence). Trimming took off 4 bases at V and 0 bases at J, with 10 bases between the two ends. CDR3 size: 14 residues. Here the CDR3 reads CASSRQVMNTEAFF. CDR3 bases: TGTGCCAGCAGCAGACAGGTTATGAACACTGAAGCTTTCTTT. Combining the CDR3 with reference TRBV5-4 and TRBJ1-1 gives the whole variable domain ETGVTQSPTHLIKTRGQQVTLRCSSQSGHNTVSWYQQALGQGPQFIFQYYREEENGRGNFPPRFSGLQFPNYSSELNVNALELDDSALYLCASSRQVMNTEAFFGQGTRLTVV.

This chain links TRBV29-1 with TRBJ1-2; no reliable D call. The germline V gene has CDR1 SQVTM and CDR2 ANQGSEA. The CDR3 is 13 residues long. Deletions cut 2 bases from V and 4 bases from J, with 11 bases between. CDR3 coding DNA: TGCAGCGTTGAAAGGGCAGGCCTCTATGGCTACACCTTC. Translation: CSVERAGLYGYTF.

This clone turned up a few times. The gene calls are TRBV28 and TRBJ1-4; TRBD1 is a possible D gene (5 bases). V lost 5 bases and J 0 bases, leaving 7 bases between the germline ends. Per the germline V gene, CDR1 is MDHEN and CDR2 is SYDVKM. The CDR3 runs to 14 residues. The CDR3 spells CASSTGATNEKLFF. The CDR3 nucleotides read TGTGCCAGCAGTACAGGCGCAACTAATGAAAAACTGTTTTTT.

The rearrangement uses TRBV29-1 and TRBJ1-4; TRBD1 might be the D (5 bases). Looked up from germline, CDR1 is SQVTM and CDR2 is ANQGSEA. The CDR3 sequence is 14 residues long. Trimming pared 3 bases from V and 4 bases from J, leaving 12 bases between. The CDR3: CSVESTELNEKLFF. The DNA of the CDR3 is TGCAGCGTTGAGTCGACAGAACTTAATGAAAAACTGTTTTTT. Using reference TRBV29-1 and TRBJ1-4 for the parts outside the CDR3, the full variable domain is SAVISQKPSRDICQRGTSLTIQCQVDSQVTMMFWYRQQPGQSLTLIATANQGSEATYESGFVIDKFPISRPNLTFSTLTVSNMSPEDSSIYLCSVESTELNEKLFFGSGTQLSVL.

V is TRBV28 and J is TRBJ2-3, with 11 bases aligning to TRBD1. J was trimmed by 0 bases and V by 5 bases; bases with no gene match: 7. The CDR3 sequence is 17 residues long. Germline V gene lookup returns CDR1 MDHEN and CDR2 SYDVKM. The CDR3 DNA reads as TGTGCCAGCAGTCAAGGGACAGGGGGTCCCAGCACAGATACGCAGTATTTT. It specifies CASSQGTGGPSTDTQYF.

The chain recombines TRBV3-1 (or the pseudogene TRBV3-2) with TRBJ2-2, with D perhaps being TRBD1 or TRBD2 (5 bases each). CDR1 is LGHDT, CDR2 YNNKEL, per germline (reference sequence). V was cut by 4 bases and J by 0 bases, with 6 bases left in between. This CDR3 is built from 14 residues. CDR3 in amino acids: CASSPGPNTGELFF. The CDR3 nucleotides are TGTGCCAGCAGCCCGGGACCGAACACCGGGGAGCTGTTTTTT.

The V call is TRBV11-2, the J call TRBJ1-4, with 7 bases aligning to TRBD1. The CDR3 has 17 amino acids. The germline V gene encodes CDR1 SGHAT and CDR2 FQNNGV. Trimming cost V 5 bases and J 0 bases; bases outside gene matches: 9. The chain's CDR3 is CASSTLGQLATNEKLFF. CDR3 coding DNA: TGTGCCAGCAGCACCCTGGGACAGCTAGCAACTAATGAAAAACTGTTTTTT.

The chain employs TRBV19 and TRBJ2-1, with 8 bases lining up with TRBD2. The germline gives CDR1 LNHDA, CDR2 SQIVND (reference sequence). Trimming cost V 0 bases and J 6 bases; bases outside gene matches: 4. The length of the CDR3 is 15 residues. This chain's CDR3 is CASSIDSAGANEQFF. CDR3 nucleotides: TGTGCCAGTAGTATAGATTCAGCGGGAGCCAATGAGCAGTTCTTC. Using reference TRBV19 and TRBJ2-1 for the parts outside the CDR3, the full variable domain is DGGITQSPKYLFRKEGQNVTLSCEQNLNHDAMYWYRQDPGQGLRLIYYSQIVNDFQKGDIAEGYSVSREKKESFPLTVTSAQKNPTAFYLCASSIDSAGANEQFFGPGTRLTVL.

The chain employs TRBV2 and TRBJ2-3; D is perhaps TRBD2 (6 bases). In germline, CDR1 is SNHLY, CDR2 FYNNEI. V shed 4 bases and J shed 0 bases, with 11 bases lying between them. This CDR3 is 15 amino acids long. CDR3 bases: TGTGCCAGCAGTGGGGGGGAACCTAGCACAGATACGCAGTATTTT. This encodes CASSGGEPSTDTQYF.

The chain recombines TRBV4-2 with TRBJ1-5; D not certain. This CDR3 has 18 residues. Germline-derived CDR1 and CDR2 are LGHNA and YNFKEQ. V gave up 5 bases and J gave up 7 bases, with 27 bases separating them. This CDR3 reads CASSEAARRAGGNQPQHF. DNA of the CDR3: TGTGCCAGCAGCGAAGCGGCGAGGAGGGCCGGAGGAAACCAGCCCCAGCATTTT.